In this sample, the clone carrying this T cell receptor beta chain turned up once. Its specificity is not known. This specimen comes from a study of vaccination effects on CD4 cells after COVID-19. Turning to the study itself: After 1.8 million or so PBMC were placed in each well, they were cultured with around 10 IU/ml IL-2 and roughly 10 ug/ml peptides. Study-level results: Marked clonal contraction was seen in infection- and vaccine-induced clones late after vaccination. Early timepoints after infection were absent, and convalescent patients were few in the study.

CDR3 size: 15 residues. Looked up from germline, CDR1 is MRHNA and CDR2 is SNTAGT. The V gene lost 10 bases and the J gene lost 5 bases, with 18 bases spanning the gap. When ten to eleven days of culture had elapsed, CD4+ T cells were isolated. Participants each got two BNT162b2 or mRNA-1273 vaccine doses. IL-2 medium took the place of half the medium on both days 3 and 7. Using immunoSEQ multiplex PCR, the repertoire was profiled, and TCRdb retains in-frame clones only, with some absent. The sample carries some 66,000 clones, less than 80% recorded once. The input for sequencing was CD4+ T cells from PBMCs cultured without peptide, taken after COVID-19 vaccination. The rearrangement uses TRBV6-4 and TRBJ1-6; perhaps TRBD1 as D (5 bases). The TCR sequence derives from a human donor who received a COVID-19 vaccine. The CDR3 here is CAIRGGVWNNSPLHF. As DNA, the CDR3 is TGTGCCATTCGGGGGGGGGTTTGGAATAATTCACCCCTCCACTTT.